This TCR beta chain was identified during a study of blood T cell repertoires in COVID-19. At the level of the study: Acute-phase and convalescent COVID-19 samples originated in the United States, Italy and Spain. PBMCs, B-cell-depleted T cells, or T cells provided the cDNA or gDNA that made up the material.

Authors' data handling: Amplification of reference gene primers provided the estimated nucleated cell counts. The method was immunoSEQ multiplex PCR; TCRdb's version includes in-frame clones alone and lacks a portion of them. V, J and clone size are those of that table, while D and trimming were read from the DNA. The sample includes over 250,000 clones, approximately 90% of them seen just once. The receptor comes from a woman between 40 and 55 years old who had recovered from COVID-19. The sample consisted of peripheral blood.

The CDR3 loop is CASSQGTGLAGVMETQYF. The CDR3 region has the DNA TGCGCCAGCAGTCAAGGGACTGGACTAGCGGGAGTCATGGAGACCCAGTACTTC. J is TRBJ2-5 and V is TRBV23-1; 13 bases are a match to TRBD2. TRBV23-1 is marked as an open reading frame, function uncertain. The CDR3 length is 18 residues. The V segment lost 2 bases and the J segment 5 bases; nucleotides outside the gene matches: 11.